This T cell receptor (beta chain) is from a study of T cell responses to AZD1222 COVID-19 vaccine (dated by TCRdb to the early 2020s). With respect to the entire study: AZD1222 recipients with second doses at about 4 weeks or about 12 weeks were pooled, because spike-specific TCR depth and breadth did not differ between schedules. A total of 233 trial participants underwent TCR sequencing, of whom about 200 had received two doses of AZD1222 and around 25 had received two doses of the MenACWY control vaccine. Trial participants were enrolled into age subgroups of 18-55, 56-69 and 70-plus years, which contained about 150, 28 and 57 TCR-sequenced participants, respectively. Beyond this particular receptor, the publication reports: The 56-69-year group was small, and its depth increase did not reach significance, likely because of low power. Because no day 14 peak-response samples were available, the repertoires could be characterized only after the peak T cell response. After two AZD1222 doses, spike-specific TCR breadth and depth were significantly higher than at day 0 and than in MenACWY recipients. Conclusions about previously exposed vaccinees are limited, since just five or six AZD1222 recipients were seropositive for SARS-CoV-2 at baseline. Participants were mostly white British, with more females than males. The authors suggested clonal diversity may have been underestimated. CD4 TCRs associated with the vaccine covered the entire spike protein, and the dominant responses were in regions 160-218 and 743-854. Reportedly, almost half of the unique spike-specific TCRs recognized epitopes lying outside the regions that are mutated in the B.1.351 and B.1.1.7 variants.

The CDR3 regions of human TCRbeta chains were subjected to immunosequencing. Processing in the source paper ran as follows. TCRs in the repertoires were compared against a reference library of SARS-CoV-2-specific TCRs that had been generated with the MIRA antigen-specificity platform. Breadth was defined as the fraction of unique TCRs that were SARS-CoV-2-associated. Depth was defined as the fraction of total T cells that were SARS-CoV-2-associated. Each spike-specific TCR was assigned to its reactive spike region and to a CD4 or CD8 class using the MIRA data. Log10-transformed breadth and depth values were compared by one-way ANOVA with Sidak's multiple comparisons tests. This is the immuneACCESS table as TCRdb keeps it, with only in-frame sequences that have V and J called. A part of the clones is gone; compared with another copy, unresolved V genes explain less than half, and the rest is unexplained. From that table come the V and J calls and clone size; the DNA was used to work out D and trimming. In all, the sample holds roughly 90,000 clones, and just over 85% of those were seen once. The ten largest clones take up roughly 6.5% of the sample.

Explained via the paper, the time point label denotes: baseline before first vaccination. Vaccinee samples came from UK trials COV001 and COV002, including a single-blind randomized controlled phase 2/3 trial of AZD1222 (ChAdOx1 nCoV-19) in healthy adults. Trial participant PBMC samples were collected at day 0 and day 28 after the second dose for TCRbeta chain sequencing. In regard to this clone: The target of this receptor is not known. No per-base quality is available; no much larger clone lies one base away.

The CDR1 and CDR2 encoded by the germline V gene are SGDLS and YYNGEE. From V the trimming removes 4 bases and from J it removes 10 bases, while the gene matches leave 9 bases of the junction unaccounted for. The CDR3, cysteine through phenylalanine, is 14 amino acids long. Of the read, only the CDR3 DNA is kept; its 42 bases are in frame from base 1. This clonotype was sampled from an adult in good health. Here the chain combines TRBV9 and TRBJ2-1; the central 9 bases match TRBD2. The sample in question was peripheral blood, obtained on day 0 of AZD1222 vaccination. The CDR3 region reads CASSFASGEGEQFF. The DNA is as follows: TGTGCCAGCAGCTTCGCTAGCGGGGAAGGAGAGCAGTTCTTC.